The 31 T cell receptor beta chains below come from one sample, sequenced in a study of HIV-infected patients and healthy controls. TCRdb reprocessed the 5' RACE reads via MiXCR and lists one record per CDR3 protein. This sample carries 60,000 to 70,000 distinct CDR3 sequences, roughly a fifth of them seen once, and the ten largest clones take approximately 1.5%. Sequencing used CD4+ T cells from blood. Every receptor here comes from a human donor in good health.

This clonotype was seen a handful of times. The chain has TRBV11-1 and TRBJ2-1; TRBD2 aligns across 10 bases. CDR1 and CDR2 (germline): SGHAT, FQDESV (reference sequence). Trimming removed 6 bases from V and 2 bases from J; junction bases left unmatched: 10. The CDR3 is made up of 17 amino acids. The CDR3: CASSMLAGDQAYNEQFF. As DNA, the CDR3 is TGTGCCAGCAGTATGCTAGCGGGAGATCAAGCCTACAATGAGCAGTTCTTC. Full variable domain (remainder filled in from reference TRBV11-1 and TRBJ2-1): EAEVAQSPRYKITEKSQAVAFWCDPISGHATLYWYRQILGQGPELLVQFQDESVVDDSQLPKDRFSAERLKGVDSTLKIQPAELGDSAMYLCASSMLAGDQAYNEQFFGPGTRLTVL.

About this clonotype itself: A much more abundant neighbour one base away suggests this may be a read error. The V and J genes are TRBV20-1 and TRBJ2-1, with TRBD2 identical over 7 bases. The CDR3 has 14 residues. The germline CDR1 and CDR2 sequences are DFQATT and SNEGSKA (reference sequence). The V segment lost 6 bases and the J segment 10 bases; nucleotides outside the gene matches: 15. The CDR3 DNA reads TGCAGTGCCAACGTAGCGGGTAGCACGAACGAGCAGTTCTTC. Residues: CSANVAGSTNEQFF.

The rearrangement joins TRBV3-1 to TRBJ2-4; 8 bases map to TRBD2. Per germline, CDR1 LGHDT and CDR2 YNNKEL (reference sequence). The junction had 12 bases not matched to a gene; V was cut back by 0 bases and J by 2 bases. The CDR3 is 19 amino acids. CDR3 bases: TGTGCCAGCAGCCAAGATAAGGCGGGAGGCGGTCTTTCCAAAAACATTCAGTACTTC. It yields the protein CASSQDKAGGGLSKNIQYF.

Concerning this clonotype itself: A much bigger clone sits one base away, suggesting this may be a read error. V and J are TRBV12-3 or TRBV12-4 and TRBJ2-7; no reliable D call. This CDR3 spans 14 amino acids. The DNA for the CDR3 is TGTGCCAGCAGTTTAAGGGTTGCCCCCTACGAGCTGTACTTC. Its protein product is CASSLRVAPYELYF.

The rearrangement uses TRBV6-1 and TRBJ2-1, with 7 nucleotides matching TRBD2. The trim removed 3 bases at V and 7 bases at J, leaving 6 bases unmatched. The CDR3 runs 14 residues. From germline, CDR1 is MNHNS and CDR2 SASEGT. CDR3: CASSDRTRSNEQFF. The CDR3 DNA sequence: TGTGCCAGCAGTGACCGGACTAGATCGAATGAGCAGTTCTTC.

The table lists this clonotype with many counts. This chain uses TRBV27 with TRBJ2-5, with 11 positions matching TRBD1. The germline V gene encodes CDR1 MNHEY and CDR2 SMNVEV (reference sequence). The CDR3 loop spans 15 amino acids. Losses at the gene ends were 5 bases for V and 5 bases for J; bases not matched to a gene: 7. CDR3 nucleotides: TGTGCCAGCAGTACCGGGACAGGGGGGGTCGAGACCCAGTACTTC. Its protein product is CASSTGTGGVETQYF.

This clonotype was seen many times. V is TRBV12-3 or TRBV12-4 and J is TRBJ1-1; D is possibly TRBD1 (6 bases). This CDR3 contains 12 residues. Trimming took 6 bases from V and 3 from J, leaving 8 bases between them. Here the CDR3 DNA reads TGTGCCAGCAGCAACAGGGACACTGAAGCTTTCTTT. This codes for CASSNRDTEAFF.

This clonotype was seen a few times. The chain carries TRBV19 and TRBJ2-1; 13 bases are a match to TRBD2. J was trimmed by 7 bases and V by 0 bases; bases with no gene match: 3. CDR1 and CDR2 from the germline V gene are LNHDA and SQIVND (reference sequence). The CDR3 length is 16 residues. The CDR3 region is CASSIDLGLAGNEQFF. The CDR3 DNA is TGTGCCAGTAGTATAGACTTGGGACTAGCGGGGAATGAGCAGTTCTTC.

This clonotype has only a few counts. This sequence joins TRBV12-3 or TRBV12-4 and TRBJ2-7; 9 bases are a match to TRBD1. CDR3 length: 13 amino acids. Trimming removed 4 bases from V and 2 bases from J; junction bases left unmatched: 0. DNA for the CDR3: TGTGCCAGCAGTTGGGACAGGGCCTACGAGCAGTACTTC. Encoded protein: CASSWDRAYEQYF.

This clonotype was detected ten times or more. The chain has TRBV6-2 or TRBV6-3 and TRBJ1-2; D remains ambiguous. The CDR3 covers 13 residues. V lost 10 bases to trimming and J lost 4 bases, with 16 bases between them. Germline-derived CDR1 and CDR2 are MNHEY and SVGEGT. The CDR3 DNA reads TGTGCCACTCAACAACCCGACGGCTATGGCTACACCTTC. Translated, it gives CATQQPDGYGYTF.

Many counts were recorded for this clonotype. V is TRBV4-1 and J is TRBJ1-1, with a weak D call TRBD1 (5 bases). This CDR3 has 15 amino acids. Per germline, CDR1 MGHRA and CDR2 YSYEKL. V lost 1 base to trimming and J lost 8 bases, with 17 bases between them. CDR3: CASSQVLGAMVEAFF. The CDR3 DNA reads TGCGCCAGCAGCCAAGTTCTAGGGGCTATGGTGGAAGCTTTCTTT.

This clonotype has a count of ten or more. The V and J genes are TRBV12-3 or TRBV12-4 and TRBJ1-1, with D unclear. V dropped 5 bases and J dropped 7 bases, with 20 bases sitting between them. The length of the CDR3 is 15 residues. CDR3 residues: CASSPGPFGRNEAFF. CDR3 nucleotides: TGTGCCAGCAGTCCTGGCCCGTTTGGGCGTAATGAAGCTTTCTTT.

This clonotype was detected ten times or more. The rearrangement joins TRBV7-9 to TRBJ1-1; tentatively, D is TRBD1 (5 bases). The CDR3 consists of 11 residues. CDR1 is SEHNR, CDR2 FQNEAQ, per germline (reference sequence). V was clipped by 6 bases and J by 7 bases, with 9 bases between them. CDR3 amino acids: CASRGRVEAFF. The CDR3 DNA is TGTGCCAGCAGGGGCAGGGTTGAAGCTTTCTTT.

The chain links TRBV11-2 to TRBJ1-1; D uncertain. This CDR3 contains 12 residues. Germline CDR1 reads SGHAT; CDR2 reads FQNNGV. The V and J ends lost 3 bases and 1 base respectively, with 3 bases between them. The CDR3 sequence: CASSFQNTEAFF. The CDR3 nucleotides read TGTGCCAGCAGCTTCCAGAACACTGAAGCTTTCTTT. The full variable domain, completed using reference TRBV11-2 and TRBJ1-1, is EAGVAQSPRYKIIEKRQSVAFWCNPISGHATLYWYQQILGQGPKLLIQFQNNGVVDDSQLPKDRFSAERLKGVDSTLKIQPAKLEDSAVYLCASSFQNTEAFFGQGTRLTVV.

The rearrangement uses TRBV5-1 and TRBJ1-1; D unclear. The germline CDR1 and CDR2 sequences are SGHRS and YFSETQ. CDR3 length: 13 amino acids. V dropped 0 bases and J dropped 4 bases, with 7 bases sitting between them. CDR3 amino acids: CASSLGVRTEAFF. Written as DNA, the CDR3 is TGCGCCAGCAGCTTGGGTGTTCGCACTGAAGCTTTCTTT.

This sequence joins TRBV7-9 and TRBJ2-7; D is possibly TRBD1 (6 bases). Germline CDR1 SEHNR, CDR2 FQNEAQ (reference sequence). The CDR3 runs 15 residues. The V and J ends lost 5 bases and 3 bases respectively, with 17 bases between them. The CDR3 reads CASSPSDSRVYEQYF. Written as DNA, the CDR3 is TGTGCCAGCAGCCCTTCGGACAGTCGGGTCTACGAGCAGTACTTC.

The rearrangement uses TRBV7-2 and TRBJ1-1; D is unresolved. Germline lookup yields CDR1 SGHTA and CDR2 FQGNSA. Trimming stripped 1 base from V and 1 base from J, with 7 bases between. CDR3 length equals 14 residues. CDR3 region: CASSLGSKNTEAFF. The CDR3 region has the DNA TGTGCCAGCAGCTTAGGCAGTAAGAACACTGAAGCTTTCTTT.

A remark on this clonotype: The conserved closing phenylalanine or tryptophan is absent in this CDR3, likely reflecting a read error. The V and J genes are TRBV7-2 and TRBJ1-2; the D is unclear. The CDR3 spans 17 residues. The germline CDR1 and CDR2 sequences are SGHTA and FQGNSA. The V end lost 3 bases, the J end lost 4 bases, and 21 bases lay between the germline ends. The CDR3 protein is CASSFPPPLGNLYGYTL. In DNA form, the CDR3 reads TGTGCCAGCAGCTTTCCCCCCCCTCTGGGAAACCTCTATGGCTACACCCTC.

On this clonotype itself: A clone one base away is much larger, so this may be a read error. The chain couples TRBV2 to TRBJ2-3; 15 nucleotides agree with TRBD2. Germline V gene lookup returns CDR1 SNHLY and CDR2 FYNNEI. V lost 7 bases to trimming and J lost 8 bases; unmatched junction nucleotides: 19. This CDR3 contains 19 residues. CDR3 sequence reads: CASNLPGTSGRTPRGTQYF. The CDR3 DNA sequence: TGTGCCAGCAATCTTCCCGGGACTAGCGGGAGGACCCCCCGGGGTACGCAGTATTTT.

CDR3 protein: CASSFKDSPLHF. The DNA of the CDR3 is TGTGCCAGCAGTTTTAAGGATTCACCCCTCCACTTT. The chain combines TRBV27 with TRBJ1-6; D ambiguous. Germline loops: CDR1 MNHEY, CDR2 SMNVEV (reference sequence). V shed 3 bases and J shed 8 bases, with 5 bases lying between them. The CDR3 consists of 12 residues.

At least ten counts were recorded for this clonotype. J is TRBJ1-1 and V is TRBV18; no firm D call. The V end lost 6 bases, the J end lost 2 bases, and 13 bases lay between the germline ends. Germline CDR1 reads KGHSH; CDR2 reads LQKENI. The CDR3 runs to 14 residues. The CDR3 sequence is CASSLRGDNTEAFF. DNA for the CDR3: TGTGCCAGCTCTCTACGTGGAGATAACACTGAAGCTTTCTTT.

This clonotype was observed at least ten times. The CDR3 DNA sequence: TGTGCCAGCAGTGGGACATGGGAGCAGTACTTC. Its protein is CASSGTWEQYF. The rearrangement links TRBV28 to TRBJ2-7, with D tentatively TRBD1 (6 bases). Trimming removed 5 bases at V and 7 bases at J, with 9 bases between. Per the germline V gene, CDR1 is MDHEN and CDR2 is SYDVKM. This CDR3 contains 11 residues.

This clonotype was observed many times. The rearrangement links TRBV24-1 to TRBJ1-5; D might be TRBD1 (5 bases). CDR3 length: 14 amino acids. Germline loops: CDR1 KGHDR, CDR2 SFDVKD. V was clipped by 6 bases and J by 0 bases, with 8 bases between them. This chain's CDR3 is CATSPTDSNQPQHF. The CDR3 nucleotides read TGTGCCACCAGTCCGACAGATAGCAATCAGCCCCAGCATTTT.

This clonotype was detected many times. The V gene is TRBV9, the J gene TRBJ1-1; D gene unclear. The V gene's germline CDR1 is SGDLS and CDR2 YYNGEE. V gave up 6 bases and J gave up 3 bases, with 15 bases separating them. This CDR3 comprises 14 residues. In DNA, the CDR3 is TGTGCCAGCACCAGATCCCTGAGGGACACTGAAGCTTTCTTT. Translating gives CASTRSLRDTEAFF.

CDR3 sequence (DNA): TGTGCCAGTAGCTTGACTAGCGGGAGTTTCGATGAGCAGTTCTTC. This gives the protein CASSLTSGSFDEQFF. This chain connects TRBV19 to TRBJ2-1; 12 bases line up with TRBD2. The germline V gene encodes CDR1 LNHDA and CDR2 SQIVND (reference sequence). J lost 8 bases, V lost 6 bases, and 8 bases had no gene match. The CDR3 extends over 15 amino acids. Full variable domain (remainder filled in from reference TRBV19 and TRBJ2-1): DGGITQSPKYLFRKEGQNVTLSCEQNLNHDAMYWYRQDPGQGLRLIYYSQIVNDFQKGDIAEGYSVSREKKESFPLTVTSAQKNPTAFYLCASSLTSGSFDEQFFGPGTRLTVL.

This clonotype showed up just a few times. CDR3 coding DNA: TGTGCCAGCAGCCAAGTCGCGCCGGCGGGACCTTCTAATCAGCCCCAGCATTTT. It translates to CASSQVAPAGPSNQPQHF. This chain joins TRBV4-2 and TRBJ1-5; a possible D gene is TRBD1 (5 bases). The CDR3 consists of 18 residues. From germline, CDR1 is LGHNA and CDR2 YNFKEQ. V was shortened by 1 base and J by 4 bases, with 20 bases between the two germline ends.

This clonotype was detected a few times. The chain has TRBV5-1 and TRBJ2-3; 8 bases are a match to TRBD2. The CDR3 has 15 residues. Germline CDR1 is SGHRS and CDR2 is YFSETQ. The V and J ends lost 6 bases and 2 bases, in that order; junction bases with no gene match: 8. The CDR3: CASNPGGLDTDTQYF. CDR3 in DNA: TGCGCCAGCAACCCGGGGGGGCTTGACACAGATACGCAGTATTTT.

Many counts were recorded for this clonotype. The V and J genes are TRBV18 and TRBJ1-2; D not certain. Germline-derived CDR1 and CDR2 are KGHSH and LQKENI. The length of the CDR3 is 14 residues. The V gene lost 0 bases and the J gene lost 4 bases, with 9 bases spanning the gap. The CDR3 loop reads CASSPPHQSYGYTF. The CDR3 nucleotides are TGTGCCAGCTCACCACCGCATCAGTCCTATGGCTACACCTTC.

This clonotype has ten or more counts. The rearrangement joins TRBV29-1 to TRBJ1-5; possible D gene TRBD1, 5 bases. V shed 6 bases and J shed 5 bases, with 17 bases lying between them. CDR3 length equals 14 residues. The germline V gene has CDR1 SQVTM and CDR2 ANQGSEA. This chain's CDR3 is CSVRQPGRDQPQHF. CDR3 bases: TGCAGCGTAAGACAGCCTGGTCGTGATCAGCCCCAGCATTTT.

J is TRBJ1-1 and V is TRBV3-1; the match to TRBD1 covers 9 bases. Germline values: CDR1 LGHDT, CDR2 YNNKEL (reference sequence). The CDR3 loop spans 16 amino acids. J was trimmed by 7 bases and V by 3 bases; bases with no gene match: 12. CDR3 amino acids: CASSHRQGGERGEAFF. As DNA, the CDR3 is TGTGCCAGCAGCCACAGACAGGGGGGAGAACGGGGTGAAGCTTTCTTT.

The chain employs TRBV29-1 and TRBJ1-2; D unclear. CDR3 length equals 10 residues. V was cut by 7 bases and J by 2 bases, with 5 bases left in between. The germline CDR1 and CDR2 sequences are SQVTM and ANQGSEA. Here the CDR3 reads CSAGNYGYTF. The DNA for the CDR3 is TGCAGCGCTGGGAACTATGGCTACACCTTC.